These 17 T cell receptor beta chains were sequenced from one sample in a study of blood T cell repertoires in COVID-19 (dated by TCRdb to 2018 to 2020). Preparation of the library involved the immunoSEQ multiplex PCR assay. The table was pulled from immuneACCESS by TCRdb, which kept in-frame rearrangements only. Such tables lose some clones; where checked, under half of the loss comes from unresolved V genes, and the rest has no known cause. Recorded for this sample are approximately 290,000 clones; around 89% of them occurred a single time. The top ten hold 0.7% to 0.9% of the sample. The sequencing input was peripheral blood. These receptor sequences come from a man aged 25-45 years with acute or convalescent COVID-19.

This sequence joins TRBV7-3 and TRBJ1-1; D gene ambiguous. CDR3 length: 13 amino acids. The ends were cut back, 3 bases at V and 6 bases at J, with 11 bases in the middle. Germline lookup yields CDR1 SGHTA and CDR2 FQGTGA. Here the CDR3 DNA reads TGTGCCAGCAGCTTTAGTAGCATCTCTGAAGCTTTCTTT. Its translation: CASSFSSISEAFF.

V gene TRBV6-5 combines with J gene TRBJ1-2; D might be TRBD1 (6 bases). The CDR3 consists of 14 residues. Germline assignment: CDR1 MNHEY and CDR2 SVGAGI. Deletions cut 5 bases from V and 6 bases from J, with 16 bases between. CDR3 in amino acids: CASSRVVGADGYTF. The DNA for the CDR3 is TGTGCCAGCAGTCGGGTGGTGGGGGCGGATGGCTACACCTTC.

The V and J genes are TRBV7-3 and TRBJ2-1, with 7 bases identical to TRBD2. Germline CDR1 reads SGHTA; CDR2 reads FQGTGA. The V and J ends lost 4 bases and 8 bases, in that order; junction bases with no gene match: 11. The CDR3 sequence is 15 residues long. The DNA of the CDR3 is TGTGCCAGCAGCTCCCTTGGGAGGGAAGGGGATGAGCAGTTCTTC. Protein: CASSSLGREGDEQFF.

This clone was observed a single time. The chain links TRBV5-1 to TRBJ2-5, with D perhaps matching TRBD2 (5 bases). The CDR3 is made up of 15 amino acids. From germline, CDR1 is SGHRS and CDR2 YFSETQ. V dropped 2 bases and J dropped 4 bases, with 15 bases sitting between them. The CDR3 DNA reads TGCGCCAGCAGCTTTTTCCCCGGGGTTGGAGAGACCCAGTACTTC. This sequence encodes CASSFFPGVGETQYF.

The chain's CDR3 is CATADRDSGNTIYF. CDR3 sequence (DNA): TGTGCCACTGCTGACAGAGACTCTGGAAACACCATATATTTT. V is TRBV6-5 and J is TRBJ1-3, with D tentatively TRBD1 (5 bases). The V and J ends lost 10 bases and 0 bases respectively, with 13 bases between them. The CDR3 spans 14 residues. Germline V lookup: CDR1 MNHEY, CDR2 SVGAGI.

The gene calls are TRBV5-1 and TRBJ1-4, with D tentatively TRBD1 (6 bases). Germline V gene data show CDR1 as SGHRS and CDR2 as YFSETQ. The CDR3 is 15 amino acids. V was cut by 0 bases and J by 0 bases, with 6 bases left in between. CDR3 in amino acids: CASSLGTATNEKLFF. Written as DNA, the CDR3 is TGCGCCAGCAGCTTGGGGACAGCAACTAATGAAAAACTGTTTTTT.

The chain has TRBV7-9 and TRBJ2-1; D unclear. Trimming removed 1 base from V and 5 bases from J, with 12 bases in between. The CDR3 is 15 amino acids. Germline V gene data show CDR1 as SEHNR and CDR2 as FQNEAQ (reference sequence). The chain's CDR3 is CASSLGPLRHNEQFF. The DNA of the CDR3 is TGTGCCAGCAGCTTAGGCCCGTTGAGGCACAATGAGCAGTTCTTC.

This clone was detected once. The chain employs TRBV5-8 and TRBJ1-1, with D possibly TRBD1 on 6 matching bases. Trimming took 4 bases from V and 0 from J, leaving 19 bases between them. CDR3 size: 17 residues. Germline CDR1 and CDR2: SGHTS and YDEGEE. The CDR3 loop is CASSRLFGGWVNTEAFF. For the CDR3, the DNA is TGTGCCAGCAGCCGCCTGTTTGGGGGCTGGGTGAACACTGAAGCTTTCTTT.

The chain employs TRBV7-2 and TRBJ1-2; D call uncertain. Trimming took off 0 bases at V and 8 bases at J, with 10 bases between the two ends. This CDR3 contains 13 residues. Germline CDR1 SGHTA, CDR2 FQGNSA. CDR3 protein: CASSLAPPGGYTF. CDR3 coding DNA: TGTGCCAGCAGCTTAGCCCCCCCGGGAGGCTACACCTTC. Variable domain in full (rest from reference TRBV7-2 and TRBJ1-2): GAGVSQSPSNKVTEKGKDVELRCDPISGHTALYWYRQSLGQGLEFLIYFQGNSAPDKSGLPSDRFSAERTGGSVSTLTIQRTQQEDSAVYLCASSLAPPGGYTFGSGTRLTVV.

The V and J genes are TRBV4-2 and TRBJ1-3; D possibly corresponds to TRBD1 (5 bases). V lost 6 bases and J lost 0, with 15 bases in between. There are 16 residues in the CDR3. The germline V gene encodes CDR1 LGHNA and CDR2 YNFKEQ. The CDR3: CASSPTGSLSGNTIYF. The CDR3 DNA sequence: TGTGCCAGCAGTCCCACAGGCTCCCTCTCTGGAAACACCATATATTTT.

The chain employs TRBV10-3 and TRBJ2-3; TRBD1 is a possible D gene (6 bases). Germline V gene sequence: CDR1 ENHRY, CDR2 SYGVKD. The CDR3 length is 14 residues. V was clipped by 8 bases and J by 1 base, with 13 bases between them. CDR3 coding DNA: TGTGCCATCGGTGGGGGCGCGGGCACAGATACGCAGTATTTT. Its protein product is CAIGGGAGTDTQYF.

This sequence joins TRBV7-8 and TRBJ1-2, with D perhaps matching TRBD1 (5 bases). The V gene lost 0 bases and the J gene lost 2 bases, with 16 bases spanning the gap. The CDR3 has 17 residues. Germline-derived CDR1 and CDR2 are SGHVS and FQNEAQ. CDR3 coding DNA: TGTGCCAGCAGCTTAGCGCGGGGGAACGCAGGGAACTATGGCTACACCTTC. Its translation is CASSLARGNAGNYGYTF.

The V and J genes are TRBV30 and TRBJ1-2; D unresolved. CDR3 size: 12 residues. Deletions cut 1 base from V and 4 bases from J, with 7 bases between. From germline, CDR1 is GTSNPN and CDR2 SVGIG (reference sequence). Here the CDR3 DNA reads TGTGCCTGGAGTGATAACGGCTATGGCTACACCTTC. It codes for CAWSDNGYGYTF.

The CDR3 sequence is CAVVDLAGPHTGELFF. In DNA, the CDR3 is TGTGCCGTAGTCGACCTAGCGGGACCACACACCGGGGAGCTGTTTTTT. The chain couples TRBV30 to TRBJ2-2, with 9 bases fitting TRBD2. The germline CDR1 and CDR2 sequences are GTSNPN and SVGIG (reference sequence). The CDR3 contains 16 residues. V trimming: 8 bases; J trimming: 3 bases; junction bases outside the gene matches: 13.

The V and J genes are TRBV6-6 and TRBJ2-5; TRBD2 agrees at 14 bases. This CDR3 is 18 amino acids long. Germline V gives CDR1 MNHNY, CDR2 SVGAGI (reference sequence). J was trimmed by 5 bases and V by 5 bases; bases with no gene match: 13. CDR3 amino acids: CASSPRLTSGRAGETQYF. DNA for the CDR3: TGTGCCAGCAGTCCCAGATTGACTAGCGGGAGGGCCGGCGAGACCCAGTACTTC.

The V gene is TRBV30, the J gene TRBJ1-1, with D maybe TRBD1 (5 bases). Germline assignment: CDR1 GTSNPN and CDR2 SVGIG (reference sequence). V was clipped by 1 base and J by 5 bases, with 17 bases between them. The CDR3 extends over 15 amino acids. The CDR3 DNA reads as TGTGCCTGGAGTGCCTCAGACGGTCGGGGGACTGAAGCTTTCTTT. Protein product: CAWSASDGRGTEAFF.

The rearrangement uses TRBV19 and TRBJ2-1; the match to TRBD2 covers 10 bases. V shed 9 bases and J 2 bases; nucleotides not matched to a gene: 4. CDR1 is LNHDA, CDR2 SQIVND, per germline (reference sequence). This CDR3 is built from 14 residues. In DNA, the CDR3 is TGTGCCAGCCAACTAGCGGGACCCTACAATGAGCAGTTCTTC. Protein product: CASQLAGPYNEQFF. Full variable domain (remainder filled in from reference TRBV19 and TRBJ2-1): DGGITQSPKYLFRKEGQNVTLSCEQNLNHDAMYWYRQDPGQGLRLIYYSQIVNDFQKGDIAEGYSVSREKKESFPLTVTSAQKNPTAFYLCASQLAGPYNEQFFGPGTRLTVL.